The clone carrying this TCR beta chain has ten or more counts. These data belong to a study of T cells in Graves' hyperthyroidism and ophthalmopathy. Amplification yielded TCR beta CDR3 regions, with RNA transcripts as the source. HTBI primers were used for first-round RT-PCR of the TCR CDR3. TCRdb re-called the multiplex PCR reads with MiXCR, one entry per CDR3 protein. The sample includes roughly 530,000 distinct CDR3 sequences, 17% of them seen just once. Exclusion criteria comprised uncontrolled infection, other autoimmune disease, pregnancy or lactation. The sequenced sample was blood. The clonotype originates from a woman aged 18-29 years with Graves' ophthalmopathy.

The CDR3 nucleotides are TGTGCCAGCAGCCAAGATGGTATTCGTCGGCGGACTAATGAAAAACTGTTTTTT. It codes for CASSQDGIRRRTNEKLFF. The gene calls are TRBV3-1 and TRBJ1-4, with unresolved D. CDR3 length: 18 residues. The germline gives CDR1 LGHDT, CDR2 YNNKEL (reference sequence). V was trimmed by 0 bases and J by 2 bases, leaving 16 bases between them.